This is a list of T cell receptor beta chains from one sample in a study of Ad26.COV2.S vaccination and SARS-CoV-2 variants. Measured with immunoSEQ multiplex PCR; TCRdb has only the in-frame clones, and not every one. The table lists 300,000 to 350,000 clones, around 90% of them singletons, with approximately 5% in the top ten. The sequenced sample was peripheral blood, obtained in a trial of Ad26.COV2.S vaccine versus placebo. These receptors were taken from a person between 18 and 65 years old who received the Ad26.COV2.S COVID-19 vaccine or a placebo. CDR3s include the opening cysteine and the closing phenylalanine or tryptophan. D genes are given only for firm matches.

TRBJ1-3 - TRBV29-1 CSVKGLGGSGNTIYF TGCAGCGTTAAAGGCTTAGGAGGGTCTGGAAACACCATATATTTT
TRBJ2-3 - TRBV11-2 CASSLDNWGSSPDTQYF TGTGCCAGCAGCTTAGACAACTGGGGGTCCTCGCCAGATACGCAGTATTTT
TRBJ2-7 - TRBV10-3 CAIRDSSLSGPQYF TGTGCCATCAGAGACTCCTCACTAAGTGGGCCGCAGTACTTC
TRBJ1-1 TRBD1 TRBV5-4 CASLNAGGNTEAFF TGTGCCAGCCTTAACGCAGGGGGCAACACTGAAGCTTTCTTT
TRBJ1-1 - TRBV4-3 CASSLALLGFTEAFF TGCGCCAGCAGCCTCGCCCTATTGGGGTTCACTGAAGCTTTCTTT
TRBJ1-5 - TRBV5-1 CASSLDLGGHYSNQPQHF TGCGCCAGCAGCTTGGACTTGGGGGGCCACTATAGCAATCAGCCCCAGCATTTT
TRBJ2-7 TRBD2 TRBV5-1 CASSLNPTSLGRGSYEQYF TGCGCCAGCAGCTTGAATCCGACTAGCCTAGGTCGGGGATCCTACGAGCAGTACTTC
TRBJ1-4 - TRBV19 CATQVSEKLFF TGTGCCACCCAGGTATCGGAAAAACTGTTTTTT
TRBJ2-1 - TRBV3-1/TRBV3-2 CASSLRDRKGGEQFF TGTGCCAGCAGCCTCCGGGACCGCAAAGGCGGTGAGCAGTTCTTC
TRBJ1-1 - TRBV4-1 CASSQEVVLSENTEAFF TGCGCCAGCAGCCAAGAGGTTGTATTGAGTGAGAACACTGAAGCTTTCTTT
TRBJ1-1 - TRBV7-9 CASSPGTLAEAFF TGTGCCAGCAGTCCCGGGACACTGGCTGAAGCTTTCTTT
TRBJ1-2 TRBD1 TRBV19 CASAPDRGRGYTF TGTGCCAGTGCTCCAGACAGGGGGCGAGGCTACACCTTC
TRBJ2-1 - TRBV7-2 CASTRQRASSYNEQFF TGTGCCAGCACCAGGCAGCGGGCTAGCTCCTACAATGAGCAGTTCTTC
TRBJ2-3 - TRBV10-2 CASSEVGQEGGTQYF TGCGCCAGCAGTGAGGTTGGTCAGGAAGGGGGTACGCAGTATTTT
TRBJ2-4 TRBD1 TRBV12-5 CASGFTSGTVLAKNIQYF TGTGCTAGTGGTTTTACGTCCGGGACAGTTTTAGCCAAAAACATTCAGTACTTC